This record covers a single T cell receptor beta chain. This record belongs to a study of OX40 agonist ivuxolimab in advanced cancers. Germline loops: CDR1 SEHNR, CDR2 FQNEAQ (reference sequence). This CDR3 spans 16 amino acids. Trimming removed 5 bases from V and 4 bases from J, with 18 bases in between. Blood draws occurred at baseline, cycle 4 day 1, and cycle 7 day 1. The repertoire was sequenced with immunoSEQ multiplex PCR; TCRdb's copy has only in-frame clones and lacks some. The sample includes roughly 83,000 clones, roughly nine tenths of them seen just once. V gene TRBV7-9 combines with J gene TRBJ1-5; perhaps TRBD1 as D (5 bases). The clonotype was recovered from an adult with an advanced solid tumor such as melanoma, head and neck, liver or kidney cancer. The sample consisted of CD4+ or CD8+ T cells sorted from blood, taken in a trial of the OX40 agonist ivuxolimab. DNA of the CDR3: TGTGCCAGCAGCGGGGGGGGTCCGATTGGGAATCAGCCCCAGCATTTT. Amino acids: CASSGGGPIGNQPQHF. Complete variable domain (other parts from reference TRBV7-9 and TRBJ1-5): DTGVSQNPRHKITKRGQNVTFRCDPISEHNRLYWYRQTLGQGPEFLTYFQNEAQLEKSRLLSDRFSAERPKGSFSTLEIQRTEQGDSAMYLCASSGGGPIGNQPQHFGDGTRLSIL.